This T cell receptor beta chain comes out of a study of glioma-infiltrating T cells after dendritic cell vaccination (dated by TCRdb to the mid-2010s). At the level of the whole study: The cohort included some 15 glioblastoma patients drawn from Phase I and II dendritic cell vaccination trials, of whom 9 were newly diagnosed and 6 had recurrent disease. Patients received autologous tumor lysate-pulsed dendritic cell vaccination between the early 2000s and the early 2010s. To make the vaccine, monocyte-derived dendritic cells were cultured for roughly seven days with IL-4 and GM-CSF and then pulsed overnight with autologous tumor lysate. Patients received three intradermal dendritic cell vaccine injections at biweekly intervals in the arm below the axilla. In glioblastoma patients vaccinated with dendritic cells, deep sequencing of TCR beta CDR3 regions served to measure the amount of tumor-infiltrating lymphocytes and to compare repertoires between tumor and blood. Survival after dendritic cell vaccination was correlated with TCR sequencing metrics, including TIL content and tumor-blood repertoire overlap. What the authors observed across the whole study: No direct relationship between TCR clonality and survival was found, suggesting a diverse polyclonal response may matter. Higher estimated pretreatment TIL content predicted longer time to progression and overall survival after dendritic cell vaccination. The three-group TCR overlap response model was described as speculative and requiring prospective validation. The cohort was small and heterogeneous, with few patients having full blood and tumor sets and even fewer initial-recurrent tumor pairs.

The immunoSEQ assay amplified TCRB CDR3 regions from around 2 micrograms of genomic DNA, or from all available DNA when less than that amount was available. Multiplex PCR used 60 forward primers for TCR V beta segments and 13 reverse primers for J beta segments. To estimate reads per starting template, synthetic control templates were spiked into each sample at limiting dilution. Sequencing produced 87 bp reads on the Illumina HiSeq System. The study's processing was this. To remove PCR and sequencing errors, closely related sequences were merged with a nearest neighbor algorithm. TCR overlap was defined as the percentage of unique tumor TCR beta sequences that were also present in the same patient's peripheral blood. Held by TCRdb, this immuneACCESS table contains in-frame sequences only and omits some clones. Under half of the omission traces to an unresolved V gene where checked; the cause of the rest is unknown. V and J calls and clone size are copied from that table; D and trimming were computed from the DNA. Here the sample has over 55,000 clones; about four fifths occur a single time. The ten largest account for approximately 7.9% of the sample.

Comments on this clone: Its binding antigen is unknown. No much larger clone is present one base from it, and per-base qualities are unavailable.

Patients were selected on the basis of adequate residual fresh-frozen tumor tissue and more than two years of available survival data. Although molecular status otherwise differed among the glioblastoma patients, no patient had an isocitrate dehydrogenase mutation. PBMC collection took place before vaccination, two weeks after the third vaccination, and at tumor progression if progression occurred. The Qiagen DNeasy Blood extraction Kit was used to extract genomic DNA. Sequencing used blood, obtained before dendritic cell vaccination. This TCR came from a human donor with glioblastoma.

The encoded CDR3 is CASSGGYEQYF. The DNA reads as follows: TGTGCCAGCAGTGGAGGGTACGAGCAGTACTTC. The sequence is built from TRBV6-5 and TRBJ2-7; TRBD2 is a possible D gene, resting on 6 matching bases. From the cysteine up to the phenylalanine, the CDR3 has a length of 11 residues. Only the CDR3 portion is preserved as DNA: 33 bases, with reading frame beginning at the first base. For CDR1 and CDR2, the germline V gene lists MNHEY and SVGAGI. V was cut back by 5 bases and J by 4 bases, leaving a gap of 6 bases between them.